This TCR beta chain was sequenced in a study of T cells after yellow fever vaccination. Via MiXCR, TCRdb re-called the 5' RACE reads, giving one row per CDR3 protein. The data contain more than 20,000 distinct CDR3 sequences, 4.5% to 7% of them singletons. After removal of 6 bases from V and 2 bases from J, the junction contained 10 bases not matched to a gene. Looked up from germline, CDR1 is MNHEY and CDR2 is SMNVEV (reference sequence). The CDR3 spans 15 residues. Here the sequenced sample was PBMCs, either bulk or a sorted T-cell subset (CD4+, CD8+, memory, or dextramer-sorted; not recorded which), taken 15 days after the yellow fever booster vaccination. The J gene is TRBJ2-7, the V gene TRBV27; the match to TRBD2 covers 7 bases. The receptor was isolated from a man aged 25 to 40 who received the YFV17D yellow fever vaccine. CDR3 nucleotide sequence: TGTGCCAGCAGCCAATGGGGGGGTACGCCCTACGAGCAGTACTTC. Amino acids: CASSQWGGTPYEQYF.